This T cell receptor (beta chain) was documented in a study of cytomegalovirus exposure and HLA in healthy donors. Whole-study results and caveats: Three chains tied to CMV proved CMV antigen-specific in vitro. Follow-up analysis found HLA locus-dependent TCR association rates, highest for DRB1 and lowest for HLA-C. The classifier was said to identify cytomegalovirus status with high specificity and sensitivity.

Note on this clone: Its specificity is not known.

Trimming shortened V by 5 bases and J by 4 bases, and 18 bases separated the two germline ends. Germline V gene data show CDR1 as LNHNV and CDR2 as YYDKDF (reference sequence). The CDR3 consists of 16 residues. Primers for the PCR totalled 60 Vbeta and 13 Jbeta. This table comes from immunoSEQ multiplex PCR, and its TCRdb copy is limited to in-frame clones, with some not included. The top ten clones hold about 7.7% of a sample with some 99,000 clones, less than 80% of them seen once. The sequence was collected from a woman in her forties or fifties in good health and CMV-seropositive. The sequencing sample was made of PBMCs. The gene calls are TRBV15 and TRBJ1-5; D uncertain. This chain's CDR3 is CATSFRPGAANQPQHF. The CDR3 coding sequence is TGTGCCACCAGCTTTCGCCCCGGAGCGGCAAATCAGCCCCAGCATTTT.